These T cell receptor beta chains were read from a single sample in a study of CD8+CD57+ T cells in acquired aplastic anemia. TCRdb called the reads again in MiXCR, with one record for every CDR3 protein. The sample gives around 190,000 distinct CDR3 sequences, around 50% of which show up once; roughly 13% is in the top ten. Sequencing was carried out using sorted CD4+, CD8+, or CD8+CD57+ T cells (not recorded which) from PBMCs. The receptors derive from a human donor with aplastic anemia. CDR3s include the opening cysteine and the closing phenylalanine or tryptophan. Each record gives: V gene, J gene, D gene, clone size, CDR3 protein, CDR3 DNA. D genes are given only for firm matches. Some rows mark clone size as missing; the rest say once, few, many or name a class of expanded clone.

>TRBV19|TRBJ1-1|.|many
CASSIDTRKMNTEAFF
TGTGCCAGTAGTATAGACACCCGGAAAATGAACACTGAAGCTTTCTTT
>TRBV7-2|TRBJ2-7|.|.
CASSLSGYGEQYF
TGTGCCAGCAGCTTGTCAGGGTACGGCGAGCAGTACTTC
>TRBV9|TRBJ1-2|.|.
CASSVAGTSIYGYTF
TGTGCCAGCAGCGTAGCCGGGACCTCCATCTATGGCTACACCTTC
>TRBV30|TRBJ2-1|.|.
CAWSSLSNEQFF
TGTGCCTGGAGTTCCCTTTCAAATGAGCAGTTCTTC
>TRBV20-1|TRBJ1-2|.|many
CRGEGPSNMRGYTF
TGCAGGGGGGAGGGTCCGTCGAATATGAGAGGCTACACCTTC
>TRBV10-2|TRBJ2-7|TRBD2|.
CASSGVASGRLYEQYF
TGCGCCAGCAGCGGAGTCGCTAGCGGAAGACTCTACGAGCAGTACTTC
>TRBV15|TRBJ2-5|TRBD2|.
CATSNSGGGYQETQYF
TGTGCCACCAGCAATAGCGGGGGGGGGTACCAAGAGACCCAGTACTTC
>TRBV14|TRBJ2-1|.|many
CASSQDSGAQFF
TGTGCCAGCAGCCAGGACAGCGGGGCGCAGTTCTTC
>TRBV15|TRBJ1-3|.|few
CATSREVSASGNTIYF
TGTGCTACCAGCAGAGAGGTTTCAGCCTCTGGAAACACCATATATTTT
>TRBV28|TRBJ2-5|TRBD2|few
CASSSSRTGGIETQYF
TGTGCCAGCAGCTCTTCTCGAACGGGGGGGATAGAGACCCAGTACTTC
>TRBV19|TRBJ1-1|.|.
CASNRFTWQTNTEAFF
TGTGCCAGTAATCGTTTCACTTGGCAGACCAACACTGAAGCTTTCTTT
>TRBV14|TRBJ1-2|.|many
CASSQASSTNYGYTF
TGTGCCAGCAGCCAGGCCTCTTCAACTAACTATGGCTACACCTTC
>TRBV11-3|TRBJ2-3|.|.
CASSPNSDTQYF
TGTGCCAGCAGCCCAAACTCAGATACGCAGTATTTT
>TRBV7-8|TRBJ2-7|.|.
CASQGRGYEQYF
TGTGCCAGCCAAGGGCGGGGTTACGAGCAGTACTTC
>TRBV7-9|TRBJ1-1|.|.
CASNEQGAEAFF
TGTGCCAGCAACGAACAGGGTGCTGAAGCTTTCTTT
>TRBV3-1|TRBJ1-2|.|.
CASSPDPGKYGYTF
TGTGCCAGCAGCCCCGACCCCGGGAAATATGGCTACACCTTC
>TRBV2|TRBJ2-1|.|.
CASSDLGVVNEQFF
TGCGCCAGCAGTGATTTGGGTGTTGTAAATGAGCAGTTCTTC
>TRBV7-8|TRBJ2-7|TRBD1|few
CASSYRRDRVSYEQYF
TGTGCCAGCAGCTACCGCCGGGACAGGGTGTCCTACGAGCAGTACTTC
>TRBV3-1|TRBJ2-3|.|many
CASRYQSGGTQYF
TGTGCCAGCAGATACCAGAGCGGAGGTACGCAGTATTTT
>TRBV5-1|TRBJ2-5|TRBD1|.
CASSSTSRTGKQQETQYF
TGCGCCAGCAGCTCGACCAGCCGGACAGGGAAGCAACAAGAGACCCAGTACTTC
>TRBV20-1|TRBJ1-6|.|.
CSARRGGRSPLHF
TGCAGTGCGAGACGGGGGGGTAGGTCACCCCTCCACTTT
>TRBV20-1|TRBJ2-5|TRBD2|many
CSARLAGRETQYF
TGCAGTGCTAGACTAGCGGGTCGAGAGACCCAGTACTTC